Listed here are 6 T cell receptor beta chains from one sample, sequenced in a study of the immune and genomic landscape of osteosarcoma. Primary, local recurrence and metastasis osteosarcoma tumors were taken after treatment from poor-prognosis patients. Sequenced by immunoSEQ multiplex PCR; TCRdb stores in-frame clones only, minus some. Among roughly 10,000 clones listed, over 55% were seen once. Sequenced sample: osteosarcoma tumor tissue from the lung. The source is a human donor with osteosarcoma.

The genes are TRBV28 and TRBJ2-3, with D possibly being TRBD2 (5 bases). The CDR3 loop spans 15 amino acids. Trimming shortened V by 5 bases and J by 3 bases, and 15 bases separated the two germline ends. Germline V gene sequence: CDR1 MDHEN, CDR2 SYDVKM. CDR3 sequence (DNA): TGTGCCAGCAGTAGTTCGCCTAGCAAAACAGATACGCAGTATTTT. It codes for CASSSSPSKTDTQYF.

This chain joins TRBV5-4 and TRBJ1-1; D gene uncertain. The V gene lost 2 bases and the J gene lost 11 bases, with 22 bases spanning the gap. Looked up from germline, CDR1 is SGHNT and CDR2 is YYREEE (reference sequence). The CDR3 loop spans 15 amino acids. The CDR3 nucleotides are TGTGCCAGCAGCTTTTCGGACCGTCCCGAGTTGGGGGCTTTCTTT. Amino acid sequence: CASSFSDRPELGAFF.

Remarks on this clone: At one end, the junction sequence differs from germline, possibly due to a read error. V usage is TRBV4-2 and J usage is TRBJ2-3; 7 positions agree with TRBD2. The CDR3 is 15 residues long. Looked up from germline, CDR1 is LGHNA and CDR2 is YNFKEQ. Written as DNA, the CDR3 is TGTGCCGGCAGCCACGGTCGGCGGGAGTCAGATACGCAGTATTTT. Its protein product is CAGSHGRRESDTQYF.

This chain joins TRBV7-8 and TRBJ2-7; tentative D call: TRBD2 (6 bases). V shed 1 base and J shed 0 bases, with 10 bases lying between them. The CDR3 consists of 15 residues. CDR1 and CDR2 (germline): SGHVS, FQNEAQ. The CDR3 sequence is CASSLDYGGSYEQYF. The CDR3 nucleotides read TGTGCCAGCAGCTTAGACTACGGGGGCTCCTACGAGCAGTACTTC.

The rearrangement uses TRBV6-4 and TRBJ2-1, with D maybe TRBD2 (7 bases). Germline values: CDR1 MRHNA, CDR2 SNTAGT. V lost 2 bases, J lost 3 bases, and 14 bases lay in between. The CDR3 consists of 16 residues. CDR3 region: CASSDQLGGDYNEQFF. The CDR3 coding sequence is TGTGCCAGCAGTGACCAACTAGGGGGGGACTACAATGAGCAGTTCTTC.

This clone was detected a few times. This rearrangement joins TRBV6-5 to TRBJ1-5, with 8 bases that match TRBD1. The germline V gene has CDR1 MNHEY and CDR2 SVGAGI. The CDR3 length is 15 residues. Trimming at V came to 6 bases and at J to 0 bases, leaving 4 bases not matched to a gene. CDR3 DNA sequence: TGTGCCAGCAGGGACAGGGAATATAGCAATCAGCCCCAGCATTTT. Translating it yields CASRDREYSNQPQHF.